These 21 T cell receptor beta chains were sequenced from one sample in a study of identical twins. TCRdb passed the 5' RACE reads through MiXCR, listing each CDR3 protein once. The sample lists some 710,000 distinct CDR3 sequences; roughly 6% were seen once. Input material: naive T cells sorted from blood. The receptors come from a man aged 18-30 years in good health.

The chain combines TRBV7-9 with TRBJ2-7; D is unclear. The V end was cut by 1 base, the J end by 6 bases, with 10 bases between. Germline CDR1 and CDR2: SEHNR and FQNEAQ (reference sequence). The CDR3 extends over 13 amino acids. The CDR3 reads CASSLGVKSEQYF. In DNA, the CDR3 is TGTGCCAGCAGCTTAGGGGTCAAGTCCGAGCAGTACTTC.

In its sample, this clonotype was seen many times. The gene calls are TRBV7-2 and TRBJ2-7, with no clear D. Germline V gene data show CDR1 as SGHTA and CDR2 as FQGNSA. The V and J ends lost 7 bases and 2 bases respectively, with 15 bases between them. CDR3 length: 14 amino acids. CDR3 sequence: CASTTGRLPYEQYF. For the CDR3, the DNA is TGTGCCAGCACCACCGGACGGCTGCCCTACGAGCAGTACTTC.

Ten or more counts support this clonotype. This chain links TRBV29-1 with TRBJ1-5; unclear D gene. The V and J ends lost 0 bases and 9 bases respectively, with 6 bases between them. The CDR3 length is 11 residues. Germline assignment: CDR1 SQVTM and CDR2 ANQGSEA. CDR3 sequence: CSVEDGGPQHF. DNA of the CDR3: TGCAGCGTTGAAGATGGCGGGCCCCAGCATTTT.

The chain has TRBV4-3 and TRBJ1-1; D gene ambiguous. Looked up from germline, CDR1 is LGHNA and CDR2 is YSLEER. The CDR3 has 17 residues. V lost 4 bases to trimming and J lost 4 bases, with 22 bases between them. The CDR3 region is CASSREFRDGSGTEAFF. In DNA form, the CDR3 reads TGCGCCAGCAGCCGGGAGTTTCGGGATGGGTCGGGCACTGAAGCTTTCTTT.

There are a few counts of this clonotype. CDR3 bases: TGCAGTGCTATAGGGCAGGGCTTCAATCAGCCCCAGCATTTT. Protein product: CSAIGQGFNQPQHF. The J gene is TRBJ1-5, the V gene TRBV20-1; a weak D match, TRBD1 (5 bases). Germline CDR1 DFQATT, CDR2 SNEGSKA (reference sequence). The CDR3 contains 14 residues. Trimming cost V 4 bases and J 3 bases, with 13 bases left between them.

V gene TRBV20-1 combines with J gene TRBJ2-3, with unresolved D. CDR3 length equals 11 residues. CDR1 is DFQATT and CDR2 is SNEGSKA in the germline V gene (reference sequence). CDR3 sequence reads: CSYATADTQYF. CDR3 bases: TGCAGCTACGCAACGGCGGATACGCAGTATTTT.

A few counts support this clonotype. This chain joins TRBV29-1 and TRBJ2-3; D is perhaps TRBD1 (6 bases). The germline gives CDR1 SQVTM, CDR2 ANQGSEA. V was cut by 4 bases and J by 0 bases, with 8 bases left in between. This CDR3 spans 13 amino acids. CDR3 region: CSVGGRSTDTQYF. The CDR3 bases are TGCAGCGTTGGGGGGCGGAGCACAGATACGCAGTATTTT.

This clonotype was found a few times. The genes are TRBV9 and TRBJ1-4, with 7 positions matching TRBD1. CDR1 and CDR2 from the germline V gene are SGDLS and YYNGEE. Losses at the gene ends were 2 bases for V and 11 bases for J; bases not matched to a gene: 3. The length of the CDR3 is 12 residues. The CDR3 region has the DNA TGTGCCAGCAGCGTGGAACAGGGGAAACTGTTTTTT. Translated, it gives CASSVEQGKLFF.

CDR3 in amino acids: CASSFRGNNQPQHF. In DNA form, the CDR3 reads TGTGCCAGCAGTTTTCGGGGGAACAATCAGCCCCAGCATTTT. The chain has TRBV28 and TRBJ1-5; TRBD1 is a possible D gene (5 bases). The CDR3 has 14 residues. V lost 3 bases and J lost 3, with 9 bases in between. In germline, CDR1 is MDHEN, CDR2 SYDVKM.

This clonotype showed up just a few times. The gene calls are TRBV20-1 and TRBJ2-1; 11 bases match TRBD2. The CDR3 runs 14 residues. The V segment lost 0 bases and the J segment 10 bases; nucleotides outside the gene matches: 5. Germline assignment: CDR1 DFQATT and CDR2 SNEGSKA (reference sequence). CDR3 sequence reads: CSARELAGVEEQFF. CDR3 in DNA: TGCAGTGCTAGAGAACTAGCGGGAGTGGAGGAGCAGTTCTTC.

V gene TRBV7-3 combines with J gene TRBJ2-2; either TRBD1 or TRBD2 may fit D (5 bases each). This CDR3 contains 16 residues. Between the trimmed V and J ends, which lost 4 bases and 4 bases, there was a span of 16 bases. Germline CDR1 and CDR2: SGHTA and FQGTGA. As DNA, the CDR3 is TGTGCCAGCAGCTACAGGCGTGGGGGAAGCACCGGGGAGCTGTTTTTT. It translates to CASSYRRGGSTGELFF.

In its sample, this clonotype was seen many times. CDR3 sequence (DNA): TGTGCCAGCAGTGCCGCGGGAGAGATAGTCAATGAGCAGTTCTTC. Translating it yields CASSAAGEIVNEQFF. The chain links TRBV25-1 to TRBJ2-1; the match to TRBD2 covers 7 bases. V dropped 4 bases and J dropped 6; count of bases not matched to a gene: 9. This CDR3 contains 15 residues. Per the germline V gene, CDR1 is MGHDK and CDR2 is SYGVNS.

J is TRBJ2-1 and V is TRBV7-8; 11 nucleotides agree with TRBD2. This CDR3 is 18 amino acids long. Germline trimming cut 6 bases from V and 0 bases from J; bases unmatched to any gene: 10. Germline V gene sequence: CDR1 SGHVS, CDR2 FQNEAQ. In DNA, the CDR3 is TGTGCCAGCAGGTTGACTAGCGGGGATAGGGGCTCCTACAATGAGCAGTTCTTC. Translated, it gives CASRLTSGDRGSYNEQFF. Filled out from reference TRBV7-8 and TRBJ2-1, the complete variable domain reads GAGVSQSPRYKVAKRGQDVALRCDPISGHVSLFWYQQALGQGPEFLTYFQNEAQLDKSGLPSDRFFAERPEGSVSTLKIQRTQQEDSAVYLCASRLTSGDRGSYNEQFFGPGTRLTVL.

This clonotype was seen at least ten times. V and J are TRBV20-1 and TRBJ2-1, with TRBD2 identical over 7 bases. Germline loops: CDR1 DFQATT, CDR2 SNEGSKA (reference sequence). This CDR3 comprises 18 residues. The V gene end was trimmed by 3 bases and the J gene end by 2 bases; junction bases not matched to a gene: 16. The CDR3 loop reads CSASLRTRRFTTYNEQFF. Here the CDR3 DNA reads TGCAGTGCTAGTTTGCGGACTAGGCGGTTTACGACCTACAATGAGCAGTTCTTC.

The CDR3 coding sequence is TGTGCCAGCAGCTTGGAAGGGCCCGGCTACACCTTC. Translated, it gives CASSLEGPGYTF. V and J are TRBV5-6 and TRBJ1-2; D not certain. CDR1 and CDR2 (germline): SGHDT, YYEEEE. Trimming left V 0 bases short and J 8 bases short, with 8 bases between. There are 12 residues in the CDR3.

This clonotype has only a few counts. The chain recombines TRBV21-1 with TRBJ2-7; the D call in the table, TRBD1, was not verified against the DNA. TRBV21-1 is deemed a pseudogene. The CDR3 totals 14 residues. The CDR3 nucleotides read TGTGCCAGCAGCCCAGACCGGGACACCTACGAGCAGTACGTC. Its translation: CASSPDRDTYEQYV.

This clonotype was counted ten times or more. The chain employs TRBV20-1 and TRBJ2-7; 10 bases fit TRBD2. V gave up 0 bases and J gave up 0 bases; unmatched junction bases: 8. Germline lookup yields CDR1 DFQATT and CDR2 SNEGSKA (reference sequence). This CDR3 comprises 17 residues. CDR3 coding DNA: TGCAGTGCTAGAGATGGGACTAGCGAGGGAAGCTCCTACGAGCAGTACTTC. This encodes CSARDGTSEGSSYEQYF.

This clonotype was observed a handful of times. The chain employs TRBV6-1 and TRBJ1-2; D is perhaps TRBD1 (6 bases). The germline V gene has CDR1 MNHNS and CDR2 SASEGT. The CDR3 contains 16 residues. V lost 6 bases and J 1 base, leaving 18 bases between the germline ends. CDR3 DNA sequence: TGTGCCAGCAGCACATCCCCGGGACACATTAACTATGGCTACACCTTC. Translated, it gives CASSTSPGHINYGYTF.

In its sample, this clonotype was seen many times. The chain uses TRBV10-3 and TRBJ1-1; TRBD1 matches 11 bases. CDR3 length: 13 residues. Germline V gene data show CDR1 as ENHRY and CDR2 as SYGVKD. After removal of 6 bases from V and 8 bases from J, the junction contained 5 bases not matched to a gene. The CDR3: CAIRGTGGPEAFF. The CDR3 nucleotides read TGTGCCATCAGGGGGACAGGGGGACCCGAAGCTTTCTTT.

This clonotype was picked up many times. J is TRBJ2-5 and V is TRBV20-1, with 11 bases identical to TRBD2. Germline values: CDR1 DFQATT, CDR2 SNEGSKA (reference sequence). This CDR3 is 14 amino acids long. With V trimmed by 6 bases and J by 3 bases, 6 bases remained unmatched. The CDR3 loop reads CSAASGRSEETQYF. Here the CDR3 DNA reads TGCAGTGCGGCTAGCGGGAGGTCGGAAGAGACCCAGTACTTC.

The chain has TRBV5-1 and TRBJ2-1, with 16 nucleotides matching TRBD2. CDR1 is SGHRS and CDR2 is YFSETQ in the germline V gene. The CDR3 runs 17 residues. The trim removed 6 bases at V and 6 bases at J, leaving 9 bases unmatched. CDR3 DNA sequence: TGCGCCAGCATCTTCGGGACTAGCGGGAGGGCCGGCAATGAGCAGTTCTTC. Translating it yields CASIFGTSGRAGNEQFF.